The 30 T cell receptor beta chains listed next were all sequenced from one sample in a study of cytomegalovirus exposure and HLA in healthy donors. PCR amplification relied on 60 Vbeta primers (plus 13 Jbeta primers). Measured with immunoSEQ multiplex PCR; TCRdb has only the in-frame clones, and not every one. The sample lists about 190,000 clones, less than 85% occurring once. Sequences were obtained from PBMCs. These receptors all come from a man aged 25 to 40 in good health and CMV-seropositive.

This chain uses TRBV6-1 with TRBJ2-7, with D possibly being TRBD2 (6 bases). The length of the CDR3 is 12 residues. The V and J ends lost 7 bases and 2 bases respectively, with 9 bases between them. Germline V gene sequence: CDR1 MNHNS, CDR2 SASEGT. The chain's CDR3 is CASTTGAYEQYF. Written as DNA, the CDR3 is TGTGCCAGCACTACGGGAGCCTACGAGCAGTACTTC.

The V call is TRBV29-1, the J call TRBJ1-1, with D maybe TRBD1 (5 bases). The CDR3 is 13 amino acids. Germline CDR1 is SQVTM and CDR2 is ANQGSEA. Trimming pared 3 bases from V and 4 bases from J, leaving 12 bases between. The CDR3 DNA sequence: TGCAGCGTTGAGGGCGGCGGGGGCACTGAAGCTTTCTTT. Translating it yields CSVEGGGGTEAFF.

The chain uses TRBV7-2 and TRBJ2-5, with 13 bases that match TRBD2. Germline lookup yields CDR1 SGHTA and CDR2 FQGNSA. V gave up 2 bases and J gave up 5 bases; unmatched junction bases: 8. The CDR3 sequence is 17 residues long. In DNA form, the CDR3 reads TGTGCCAGCAGCTTAACGGTGTGGACTAGCGGGAGTGAGACCCAGTACTTC. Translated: CASSLTVWTSGSETQYF.

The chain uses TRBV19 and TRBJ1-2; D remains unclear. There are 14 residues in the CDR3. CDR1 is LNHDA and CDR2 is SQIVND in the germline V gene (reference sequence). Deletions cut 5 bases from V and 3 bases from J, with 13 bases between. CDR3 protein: CASSGPAQDYGYTF. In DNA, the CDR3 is TGTGCCAGTAGTGGGCCCGCCCAAGACTATGGCTACACCTTC.

DNA of the CDR3: TGTGCCAGCACCCGGCGGCGGGGGGCCGGGGAGACCCAGTACTTC. This codes for CASTRRRGAGETQYF. The chain couples TRBV11-1 to TRBJ2-5, with 8 positions matching TRBD2. This CDR3 region has 15 residues. The V segment lost 7 bases and the J segment 5 bases; nucleotides outside the gene matches: 12. Germline V lookup: CDR1 SGHAT, CDR2 FQDESV (reference sequence).

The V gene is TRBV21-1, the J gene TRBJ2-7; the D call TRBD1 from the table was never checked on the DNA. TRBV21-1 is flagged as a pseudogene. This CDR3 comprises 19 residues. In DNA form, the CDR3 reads TGTGCCAGCAGCCCCCTAACGCCCGGGACAGGGATCCTTCCCTACGAGCAGTACTTC. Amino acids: CASSPLTPGTGILPYEQYF.

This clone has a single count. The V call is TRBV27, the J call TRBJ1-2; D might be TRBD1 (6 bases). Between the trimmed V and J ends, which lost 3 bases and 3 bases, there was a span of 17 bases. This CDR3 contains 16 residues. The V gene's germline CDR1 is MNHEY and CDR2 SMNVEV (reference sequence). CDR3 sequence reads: CASSFTIPDRHYGYTF. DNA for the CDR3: TGTGCCAGCAGTTTTACGATCCCGGACAGACACTATGGCTACACCTTC.

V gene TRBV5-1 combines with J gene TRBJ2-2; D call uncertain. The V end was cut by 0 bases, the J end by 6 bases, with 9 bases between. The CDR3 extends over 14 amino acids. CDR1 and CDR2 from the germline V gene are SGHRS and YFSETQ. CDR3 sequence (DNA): TGCGCCAGCAGCTTGGCACAGCACCCCGGGGAGCTGTTTTTT. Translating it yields CASSLAQHPGELFF.

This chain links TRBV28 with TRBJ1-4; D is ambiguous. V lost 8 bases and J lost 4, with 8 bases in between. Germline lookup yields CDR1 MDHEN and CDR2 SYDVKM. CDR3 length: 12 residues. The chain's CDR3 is CASLSSNEKLFF. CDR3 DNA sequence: TGTGCCAGCTTGAGTAGTAATGAAAAACTGTTTTTT. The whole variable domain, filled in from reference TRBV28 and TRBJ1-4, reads DVKVTQSSRYLVKRTGEKVFLECVQDMDHENMFWYRQDPGLGLRLIYFSYDVKMKEKGDIPEGYSVSREKKERFSLILESASTNQTSMYLCASLSSNEKLFFGSGTQLSVL.

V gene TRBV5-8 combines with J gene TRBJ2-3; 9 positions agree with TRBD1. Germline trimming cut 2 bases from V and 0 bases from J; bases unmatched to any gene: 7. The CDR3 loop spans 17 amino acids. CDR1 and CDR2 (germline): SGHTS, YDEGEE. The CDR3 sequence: CASSFRGTGLSTDTQYF. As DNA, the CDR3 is TGTGCCAGCAGCTTCCGCGGGACAGGGCTGAGCACAGATACGCAGTATTTT.

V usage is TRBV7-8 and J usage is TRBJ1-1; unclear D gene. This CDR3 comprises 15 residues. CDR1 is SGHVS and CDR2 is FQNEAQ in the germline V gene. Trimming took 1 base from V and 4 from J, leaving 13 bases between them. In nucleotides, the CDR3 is TGTGCCAGCAGCTTAGTGGCGGCGGGGAGCACTGAAGCTTTCTTT. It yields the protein CASSLVAAGSTEAFF.

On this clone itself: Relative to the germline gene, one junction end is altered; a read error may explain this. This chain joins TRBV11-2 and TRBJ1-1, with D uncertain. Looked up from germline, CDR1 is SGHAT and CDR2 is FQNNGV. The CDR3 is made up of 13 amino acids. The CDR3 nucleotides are TGTGCCAGCAGCTTAATCGCAAACAGTGAAGCTTTCTTT. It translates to CASSLIANSEAFF.

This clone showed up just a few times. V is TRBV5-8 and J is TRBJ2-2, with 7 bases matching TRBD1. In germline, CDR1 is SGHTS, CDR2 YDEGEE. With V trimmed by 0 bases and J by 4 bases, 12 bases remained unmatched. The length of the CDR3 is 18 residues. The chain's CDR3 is CASSLADMPGQITGELFF. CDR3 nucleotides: TGTGCCAGCAGCTTGGCCGATATGCCGGGACAGATCACCGGGGAGCTGTTTTTT. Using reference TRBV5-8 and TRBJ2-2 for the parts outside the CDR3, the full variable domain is EAGVTQSPTHLIKTRGQQATLRCSPISGHTSVYWYQQALGLGLQFLLWYDEGEERNRGNFPPRFSGRQFPNYSSELNVNALELEDSALYLCASSLADMPGQITGELFFGEGSRLTVL.

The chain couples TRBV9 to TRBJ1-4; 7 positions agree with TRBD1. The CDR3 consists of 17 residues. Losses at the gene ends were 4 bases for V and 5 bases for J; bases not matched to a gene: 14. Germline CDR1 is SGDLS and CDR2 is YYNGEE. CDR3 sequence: CASSSRRQGFENEKLFF. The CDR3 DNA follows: TGTGCCAGCAGCTCCAGACGACAGGGATTCGAGAATGAAAAACTGTTTTTT.

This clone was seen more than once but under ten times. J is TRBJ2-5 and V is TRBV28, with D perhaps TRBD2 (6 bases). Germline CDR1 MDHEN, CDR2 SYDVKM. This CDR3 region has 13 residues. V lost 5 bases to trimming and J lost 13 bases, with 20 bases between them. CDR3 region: CASSPLLGGTSYF. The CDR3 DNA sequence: TGTGCCAGCAGTCCACTATTGGGCGGGACTTCGTACTTC.

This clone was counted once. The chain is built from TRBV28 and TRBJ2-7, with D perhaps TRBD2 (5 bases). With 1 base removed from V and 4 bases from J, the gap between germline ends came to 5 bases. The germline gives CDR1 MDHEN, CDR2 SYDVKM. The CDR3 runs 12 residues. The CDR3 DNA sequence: TGTGCCAGCAGTTTATCGGGGTACGAGCAGTACTTC. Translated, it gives CASSLSGYEQYF.

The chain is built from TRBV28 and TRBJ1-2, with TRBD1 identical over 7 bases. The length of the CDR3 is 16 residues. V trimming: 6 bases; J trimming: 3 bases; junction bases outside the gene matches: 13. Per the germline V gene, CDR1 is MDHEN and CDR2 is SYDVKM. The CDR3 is CASSSGGRNEDYGYTF. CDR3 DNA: TGTGCCAGCAGCTCAGGGGGGCGAAATGAGGACTATGGCTACACCTTC.

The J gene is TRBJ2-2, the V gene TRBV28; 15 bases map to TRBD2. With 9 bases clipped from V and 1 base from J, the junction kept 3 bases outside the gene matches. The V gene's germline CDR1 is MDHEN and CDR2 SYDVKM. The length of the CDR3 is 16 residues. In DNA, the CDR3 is TGTGCCAGTAGGGGACTAGCGGGAGGGAACACCGGGGAGCTGTTTTTT. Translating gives CASRGLAGGNTGELFF.

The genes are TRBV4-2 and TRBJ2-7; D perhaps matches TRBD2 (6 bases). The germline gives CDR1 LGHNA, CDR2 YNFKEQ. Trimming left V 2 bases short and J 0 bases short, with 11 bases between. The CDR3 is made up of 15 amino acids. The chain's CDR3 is CASSQLTGDSYEQYF. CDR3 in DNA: TGTGCCAGCAGCCAATTGACGGGGGACTCCTACGAGCAGTACTTC.

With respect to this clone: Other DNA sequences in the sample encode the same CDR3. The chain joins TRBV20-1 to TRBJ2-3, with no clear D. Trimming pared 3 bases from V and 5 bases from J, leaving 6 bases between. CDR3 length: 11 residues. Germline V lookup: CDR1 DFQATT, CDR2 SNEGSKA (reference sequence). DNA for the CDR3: TGCAGTGCTAGGCGTGGAGATACGCAGTATTTT. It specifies CSARRGDTQYF.

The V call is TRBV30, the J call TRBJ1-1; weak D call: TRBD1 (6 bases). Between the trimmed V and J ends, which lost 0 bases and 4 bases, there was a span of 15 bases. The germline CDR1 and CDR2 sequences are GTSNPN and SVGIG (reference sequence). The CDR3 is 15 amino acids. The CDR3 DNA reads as TGTGCCTGGAGTGTAGGGTGGGGGCTTAGCACTGAAGCTTTCTTT. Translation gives CAWSVGWGLSTEAFF.

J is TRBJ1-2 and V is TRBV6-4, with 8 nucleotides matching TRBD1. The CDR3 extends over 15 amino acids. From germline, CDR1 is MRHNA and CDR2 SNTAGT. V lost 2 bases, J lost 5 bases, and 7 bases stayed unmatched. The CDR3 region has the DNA TGTGCCAGCAGTGACGGACAGGGATTGGGGTATGGCTACACCTTC. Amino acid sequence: CASSDGQGLGYGYTF.

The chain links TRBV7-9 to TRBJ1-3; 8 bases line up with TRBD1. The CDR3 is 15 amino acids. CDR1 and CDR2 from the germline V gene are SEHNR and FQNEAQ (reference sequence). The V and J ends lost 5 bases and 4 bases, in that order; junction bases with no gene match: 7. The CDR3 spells CASSAQGARGNTIYF. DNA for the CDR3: TGTGCCAGCAGCGCGCAGGGGGCGCGGGGAAACACCATATATTTT.

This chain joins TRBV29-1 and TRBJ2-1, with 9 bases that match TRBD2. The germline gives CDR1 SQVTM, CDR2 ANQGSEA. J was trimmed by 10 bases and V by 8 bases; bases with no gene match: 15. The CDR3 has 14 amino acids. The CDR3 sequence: CSSNAGGPSAEQFF. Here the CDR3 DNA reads TGCAGCTCCAACGCGGGGGGGCCGTCCGCCGAGCAGTTCTTC.

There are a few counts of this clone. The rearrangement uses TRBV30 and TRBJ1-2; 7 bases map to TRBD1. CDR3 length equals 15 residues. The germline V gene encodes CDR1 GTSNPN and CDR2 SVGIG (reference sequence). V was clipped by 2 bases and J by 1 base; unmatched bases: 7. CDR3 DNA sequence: TGTGCCTGGAGTCCGGCAGGGGGTAATAACTATGGCTACACCTTC. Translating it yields CAWSPAGGNNYGYTF.

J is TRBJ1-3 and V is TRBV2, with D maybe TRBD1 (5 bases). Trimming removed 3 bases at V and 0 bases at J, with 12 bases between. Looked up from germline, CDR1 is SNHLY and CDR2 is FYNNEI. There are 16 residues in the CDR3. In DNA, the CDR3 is TGTGCCAGCAGTGACCCAGGGCAGACCTCTGGAAACACCATATATTTT. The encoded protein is CASSDPGQTSGNTIYF. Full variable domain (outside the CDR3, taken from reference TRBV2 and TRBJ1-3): EPEVTQTPSHQVTQMGQEVILRCVPISNHLYFYWYRQILGQKVEFLVSFYNNEISEKSEIFDDQFSVERPDGSNFTLKIRSTKLEDSAMYFCASSDPGQTSGNTIYFGEGSWLTVV.

CDR3 DNA sequence: TGTGCCAGCAGTGAAGGGGGCTATGGCTACACCTTC. Translating it yields CASSEGGYGYTF. The rearrangement links TRBV6-5 to TRBJ1-2; D perhaps matches TRBD1 (6 bases). Germline CDR1 and CDR2: MNHEY and SVGAGI. The CDR3 extends over 12 amino acids. V was pared by 5 bases and J by 4 bases, with 8 bases between.

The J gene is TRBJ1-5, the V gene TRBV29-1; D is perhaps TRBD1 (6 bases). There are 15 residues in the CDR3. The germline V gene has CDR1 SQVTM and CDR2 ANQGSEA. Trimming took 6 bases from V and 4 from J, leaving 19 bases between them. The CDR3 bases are TGCAGCGTCCGCTTACAGGGTAGTTTGAATCAGCCCCAGCATTTT. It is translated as CSVRLQGSLNQPQHF.

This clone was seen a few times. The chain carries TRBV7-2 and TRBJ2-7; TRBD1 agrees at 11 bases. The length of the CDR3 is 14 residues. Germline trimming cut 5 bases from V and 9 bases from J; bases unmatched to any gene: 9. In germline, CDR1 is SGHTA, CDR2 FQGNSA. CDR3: CASSRQGQGETQYF. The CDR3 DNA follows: TGTGCCAGCAGCCGCCAGGGACAGGGGGAAACGCAGTACTTC.

The CDR3 here is CASSVAAGGEDTQYF. The CDR3 nucleotides are TGTGCCAGCAGCGTAGCTGCGGGGGGGGAAGATACGCAGTATTTT. J is TRBJ2-3 and V is TRBV9; the match to TRBD2 covers 9 bases. This CDR3 has 15 amino acids. V shed 0 bases, J shed 5 bases, and the junction held 4 bases outside the gene matches. The germline gives CDR1 SGDLS, CDR2 YYNGEE.